This T cell receptor (beta chain) emerged from a study of blood T cell repertoires in COVID-19 (TCRdb year 2020). About the investigation overall: Samples covering the acute and convalescent phases of COVID-19 were provided by collaborators in the United States, Italy and Spain. Samples came from the ongoing ImmuneRACE study (first 160 participants) plus 1,254 subjects from 6 global collaborators. The dataset comprised deeply sampled blood TCRbeta repertoires from subjects exposed to, actively infected with, or recovered from COVID-19. The repertoires were released in a freely available public database intended as a resource for research on the immune response to SARS-CoV-2. HLA class I and class II types, where available, came from metadata supplied by the sample provider rather than from assay-based typing. Sample metadata almost always included a de-identified subject ID, COVID-19 status, age in years and sex. The prospective study material was composed of cDNA or gDNA derived from T cells, B-cell-depleted T cells, or PBMCs.

Study-level results and caveats: Clinical and demographic metadata were provided uncurated, with the amount varying by source and participant.

In regard to this clone: What this receptor recognizes is not known. Qualities for individual bases were not recorded, and no much larger clone is one base off.

The immunoSEQ Assay, a bias-controlled multiplex PCR, was used to amplify TCRbeta CDR3 regions from genomic DNA. The paper's data handling went like this. Nucleated cell counts per sample were estimated from amplification of reference gene primers within the assay. To quantify the absolute abundance of each unique TCRbeta CDR3 rearrangement, sequence reads were collapsed and filtered. Productive Simpson clonality was computed per sample as the square root of Simpson's diversity index over productive rearrangements. The clones in this table, taken by TCRdb from immuneACCESS, are in-frame only. Not every clone is retained; where verified, under half of the shortfall comes from an unresolved V gene, and the cause of the rest is unknown. That table supplies the V and J calls and clone size; D and trimming were determined from the DNA. Present in this sample are more than 95,000 clones, more than 60% of which were seen just once. Of the sample, under 2.5% falls within the top ten clones.

Here V drops 1 base and J drops 7 bases, and the junction holds 8 bases not matched to any gene. The CDR3 sequence holds 16 residues, the cysteine and phenylalanine included. The kept DNA is CDR3 alone, 48 bases in frame from the first base. For CDR1 and CDR2, the germline V gene lists MGHDK and SYGVNS. Whole blood was collected in K2EDTA tubes by collaborating institutions according to the institutions' own protocols. Collaborator samples were shipped for TCRbeta analysis as frozen whole blood, isolated PBMCs, or DNA extracted from either sample type. This chain is built from TRBV25-1 and TRBJ2-3, with 10 bases matching TRBD2. The sequencing sample was made of peripheral blood. The TCR sequence derives from a woman between 65 and 79 years old with acute or convalescent COVID-19. The CDR3 reads as follows: CASSEWQRGGSYTQYF. The nucleotides read TGTGCCAGCAGTGAATGGCAGCGGGGGGGCTCATATACGCAGTATTTT.